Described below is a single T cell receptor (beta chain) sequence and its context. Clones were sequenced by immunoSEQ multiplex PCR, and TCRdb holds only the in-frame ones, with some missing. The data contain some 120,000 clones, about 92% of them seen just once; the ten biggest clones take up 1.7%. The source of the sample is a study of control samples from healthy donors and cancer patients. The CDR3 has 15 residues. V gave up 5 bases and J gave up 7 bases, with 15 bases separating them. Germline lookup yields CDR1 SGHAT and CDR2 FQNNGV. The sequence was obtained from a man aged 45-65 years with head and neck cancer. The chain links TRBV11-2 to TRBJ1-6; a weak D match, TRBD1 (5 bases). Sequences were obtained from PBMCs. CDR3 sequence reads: CASSPGGLGNSPLHF. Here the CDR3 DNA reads TGTGCCAGCAGCCCTGGGGGACTAGGGAATTCACCCCTCCACTTT.